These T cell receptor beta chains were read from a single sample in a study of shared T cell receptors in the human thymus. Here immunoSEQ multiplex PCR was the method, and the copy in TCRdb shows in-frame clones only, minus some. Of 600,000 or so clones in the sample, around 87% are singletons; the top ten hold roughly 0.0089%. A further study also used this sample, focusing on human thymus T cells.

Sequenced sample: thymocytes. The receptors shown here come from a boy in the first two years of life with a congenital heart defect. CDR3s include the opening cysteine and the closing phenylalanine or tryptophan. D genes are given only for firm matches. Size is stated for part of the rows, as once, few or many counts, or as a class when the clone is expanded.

CASGFLDDRGRVHEQYF,TGTGCTAGTGGTTTCCTAGACGACAGGGGCAGGGTCCACGAGCAGTACTTC,TRBD1,NA,TRBJ2-7,TRBV12-5,17
CASSPPRTGEGEQYF,TGCGCCAGCAGCCCCCCCCGGACAGGCGAGGGCGAGCAGTACTTC,TRBD1,NA,TRBJ2-7,TRBV5-1,15
CSVVYGQSYEQYF,TGCAGCGTTGTGTACGGACAGAGCTACGAGCAGTACTTC,NA,NA,TRBJ2-7,TRBV29-1,13
CASSHQNGTGKLGGYTF,TGTGCCAGCAGCCACCAAAACGGGACAGGGAAACTCGGTGGCTACACCTTC,TRBD1,NA,TRBJ1-2,TRBV4-2,17
CASSFPGLAGGGEQYF,TGTGCCAGCAGCTTTCCTGGACTAGCGGGAGGGGGCGAGCAGTACTTC,TRBD2,NA,TRBJ2-7,TRBV5-6,16
CASSISAGEAFF,TGTGCCAGTAGTATATCAGCAGGGGAGGCTTTCTTT,NA,NA,TRBJ1-1,TRBV19,12
CASSQGPGHQNTEAFF,TGCGCCAGCAGCCAAGGCCCGGGACACCAGAACACTGAAGCTTTCTTT,NA,NA,TRBJ1-1,TRBV4-3,16
CASSDRSLGEETQYF,TGTGCCAGCAGTGATCGGAGTTTAGGGGAAGAGACCCAGTACTTC,NA,NA,TRBJ2-5,TRBV2,15
CASTKGQASYEQYF,TGTGCCAGCACCAAGGGACAGGCTAGCTACGAGCAGTACTTC,TRBD1,NA,TRBJ2-7,TRBV5-5,14
CASSLAHLKGLAGGPSYEQYF,TGTGCCAGCAGCTTAGCGCACCTAAAGGGACTAGCGGGGGGGCCGTCCTACGAGCAGTACTTC,TRBD2,NA,TRBJ2-7,TRBV7-2,21
CATRSLGTRDTDTQYF,TGTGCCACCAGATCGTTGGGGACTAGGGACACAGATACGCAGTATTTT,TRBD2,NA,TRBJ2-3,TRBV15,16
CASSTWAPDNSPLHF,TGTGCCAGCAGTACATGGGCGCCGGATAATTCACCCCTCCACTTT,NA,NA,TRBJ1-6,TRBV28,15
CASSLAPLEKNSPLHF,TGCGCCAGCAGCTTGGCCCCGTTGGAGAAGAATTCACCCCTCCACTTT,NA,NA,TRBJ1-6,TRBV5-1,16
CAWSVHPPLAGGPFDVETQYF,TGTGCCTGGAGTGTACACCCTCCTTTAGCGGGAGGGCCGTTCGATGTAGAGACCCAGTACTTC,TRBD2,NA,TRBJ2-5,TRBV30,21
CASSYSADSSYNEQFF,TGTGCCAGCAGTTACTCGGCGGACAGCTCCTACAATGAGCAGTTCTTC,NA,NA,TRBJ2-1,TRBV6-5,16
CASSPQGWTSGGAGEQYF,TGTGCCAGCAGTCCCCAGGGTTGGACTAGCGGGGGGGCTGGTGAGCAGTACTTC,TRBD2,NA,TRBJ2-7,TRBV28,18
CAWSWSERNYQETQYF,TGTGCCTGGAGTTGGAGTGAACGGAACTACCAAGAGACCCAGTACTTC,NA,NA,TRBJ2-5,TRBV30,16
CASSLPGTSGGVGETQYF,TGTGCCAGCAGCCTGCCTGGGACTAGCGGGGGGGTTGGTGAGACCCAGTACTTC,TRBD2,NA,TRBJ2-5,TRBV5-6,18
CASSRVDRDRSQPQHF,TGTGCCAGCAGCCGCGTTGACCGGGACAGGTCCCAGCCCCAGCATTTT,TRBD1,once,TRBJ1-5,TRBV4-2,16
CASSDHRGEFVNEQFF,TGTGCCAGCAGTGATCATCGGGGGGAGTTTGTGAATGAGCAGTTCTTC,TRBD2,NA,TRBJ2-1,TRBV25-1,16
CASSLGGLSYEQYF,TGTGCCAGCAGTTTAGGCGGGCTCTCCTACGAGCAGTACTTC,NA,NA,TRBJ2-7,TRBV27,14
CASSGQNVDTQYF,TGTGCCAGCAGTGGCCAGAACGTCGATACGCAGTATTTT,NA,NA,TRBJ2-3,TRBV2,13
CASSLGQGGLGGQPQHF,TGTGCCAGCAGCTTGGGACAGGGGGGATTGGGAGGTCAGCCCCAGCATTTT,TRBD1,few,TRBJ1-5,TRBV5-6,17
CASGLAGRAKTYEQYF,TGTGCTAGTGGTTTGGCCGGGAGGGCCAAAACCTACGAGCAGTACTTC,TRBD2,NA,TRBJ2-7,TRBV12-5,16
CSVVRGSRLGEAFF,TGCAGCGTTGTGCGGGGTAGCAGGCTCGGTGAAGCTTTCTTT,NA,NA,TRBJ1-1,TRBV29-1,14
CASSYCGHYNEQFF,TGTGCCAGCAGTTACTGCGGACACTACAATGAGCAGTTCTTC,NA,NA,TRBJ2-1,TRBV6-6,14
CASRFTSGAYEETQYF,TGCGCCAGCAGGTTTACTAGCGGGGCGTACGAAGAGACCCAGTACTTC,TRBD2,NA,TRBJ2-5,TRBV5-1,16
CASSADRGGHQPQHF,TGTGCCAGCAGCGCGGACAGGGGGGGACATCAGCCCCAGCATTTT,TRBD1,NA,TRBJ1-5,TRBV11-2,15
CASKSRTDTQYF,TGTGCCAGCAAATCCAGAACAGATACGCAGTATTTT,NA,NA,TRBJ2-3,TRBV2,12
CASSLSGAMNTEAFF,TGTGCCAGCAGTTTATCTGGGGCCATGAACACTGAAGCTTTCTTT,NA,NA,TRBJ1-1,TRBV27,15
CASSSTGGRIGYTF,TGTGCCAGCAGCTCTACAGGGGGGAGGATTGGCTACACCTTC,TRBD1,NA,TRBJ1-2,TRBV2,14
CASSELAGEPGELFF,TGCGCCAGCAGTGAACTAGCGGGAGAACCCGGGGAGCTGTTTTTT,TRBD2,NA,TRBJ2-2,TRBV10-1,15
CASSLVGGPQPQHF,TGTGCCAGCAGCTTAGTCGGGGGGCCCCAGCCCCAGCATTTT,NA,NA,TRBJ1-5,TRBV7-2,14
CASSFKPGQGCYEQYF,TGCGCCAGCAGCTTTAAACCGGGACAGGGGTGCTACGAGCAGTACTTC,TRBD1,NA,TRBJ2-7,TRBV5-1,16
CASSEGQYYGYTF,TGTGCCAGCAGTGAGGGGCAATATTATGGCTACACCTTC,NA,NA,TRBJ1-2,TRBV2,13
CASSLLGEGAIF,TGTGCCAGCAGCTTATTGGGAGAGGGGGCAATCTTC,TRBD1,once,TRBJ2-7,TRBV13,12
CASSPGSPHSPLHF,TGTGCCAGCAGCCCTGGGAGCCCCCATTCACCCCTCCACTTT,NA,few,TRBJ1-6,TRBV6-5,14
CASSHPLVGGRTDTQYF,TGTGCCAGCAGCCACCCCTTGGTGGGAGGGCGAACAGATACGCAGTATTTT,TRBD2,once,TRBJ2-3,TRBV14,17
CASSQDLETVYNEQFF,TGCGCCAGCAGCCAAGATCTTGAGACTGTTTACAATGAGCAGTTCTTC,NA,NA,TRBJ2-1,TRBV4-3,16
CASSPARDKNTGELFF,TGTGCCAGCTCACCCGCCCGGGACAAAAACACCGGGGAGCTGTTTTTT,NA,NA,TRBJ2-2,TRBV18,16
CASSTWTGDYGYTF,TGTGCCAGCAGTACCTGGACAGGGGACTATGGCTACACCTTC,TRBD1,NA,TRBJ1-2,TRBV9,14
CASRGGSDTQYF,TGTGCCAGCAGGGGAGGGTCGGATACGCAGTATTTT,TRBD2,NA,TRBJ2-3,TRBV9,12
CAWSAAGGMTSYEQYF,TGTGCCTGGAGTGCGGCGGGAGGGATGACTTCCTACGAGCAGTACTTC,TRBD2,once,TRBJ2-7,TRBV30,16
CASSLDTDMKTQYF,TGCGCCAGCAGCTTGGACACGGACATGAAGACCCAGTACTTC,NA,NA,TRBJ2-5,TRBV5-1,14
CASSQEHLTLGWDTQYF,TGCGCCAGCAGCCAGGAACACCTGACATTAGGATGGGATACGCAGTATTTT,NA,NA,TRBJ2-3,TRBV4-1,17
CASRLAHEQYF,TGTGCCAGCAGACTAGCCCACGAGCAGTACTTC,NA,NA,TRBJ2-7,TRBV2,11
CASSVVQGDNTGELFF,TGTGCCAGCAGCGTAGTTCAGGGCGACAACACCGGGGAGCTGTTTTTT,NA,NA,TRBJ2-2,TRBV9,16
CASSYSMKGWPEAFF,TGTGCCAGCAGTTACTCGATGAAGGGGTGGCCTGAAGCTTTCTTT,NA,NA,TRBJ1-1,TRBV6-5,15
CASSRTELSGNTIYF,TGTGCCAGCAGCCGGACAGAATTATCTGGAAACACCATATATTTT,NA,NA,TRBJ1-3,TRBV11-2,15
CASSPDNYEQYF,TGTGCCAGCTCACCCGACAACTACGAGCAGTACTTC,NA,few,TRBJ2-7,TRBV18,12
CASSLALLTAGYTF,TGTGCCAGCAGCTTAGCGCTTTTAACAGCCGGCTACACCTTC,NA,once,TRBJ1-2,TRBV7-2,14
CASTPGNRNTEAFF,TGTGCCAGCACCCCAGGGAACAGGAACACTGAAGCTTTCTTT,NA,NA,TRBJ1-1,TRBV2,14
CASSHTGAYGYTF,TGTGCCAGCAGCCATACAGGGGCCTATGGCTACACCTTC,TRBD1,NA,TRBJ1-2,TRBV14,13